A single sample is the source of the 13 T cell receptor beta chains below, sequenced in a study of blood T cell repertoires in COVID-19. Profiled with immunoSEQ multiplex PCR; TCRdb holds only in-frame clones, not every one. The sample gives over 90,000 clones, around 84% of which show up once; 3.5% to 5.5% is in the top ten. The sequencing sample was made of peripheral blood. All receptors derive from a human donor in a cohort sampled during active COVID-19.

J is TRBJ2-4 and V is TRBV18, with 7 bases matching TRBD1. Germline lookup yields CDR1 KGHSH and CDR2 LQKENI. Trimming at V came to 3 bases and at J to 3 bases, leaving 5 bases not matched to a gene. The CDR3 runs 15 residues. CDR3 in DNA: TGTGCCAGCTCACCCAGGGGGACGGGCAAAAACATTCAGTACTTC. Its protein product is CASSPRGTGKNIQYF.

The V call is TRBV5-1, the J call TRBJ1-4, with 10 positions matching TRBD1. V dropped 3 bases and J dropped 7; count of bases not matched to a gene: 9. This CDR3 has 16 residues. Germline values: CDR1 SGHRS, CDR2 YFSETQ. CDR3 protein: CASSSQTGGSGEKLFF. CDR3 nucleotide sequence: TGCGCCAGCAGCTCTCAGACAGGGGGCAGCGGTGAAAAACTGTTTTTT.

The J gene is TRBJ2-3, the V gene TRBV4-1, with TRBD1 identical over 9 bases. CDR1 is MGHRA and CDR2 is YSYEKL in the germline V gene. The CDR3 length is 16 residues. After removal of 5 bases from V and 4 bases from J, the junction contained 10 bases not matched to a gene. The CDR3 loop reads CASSYREGTGSDTQYF. In DNA, the CDR3 is TGCGCCAGCAGCTACCGAGAAGGGACAGGGTCAGATACGCAGTATTTT.

The chain uses TRBV5-1 and TRBJ2-1, with D maybe TRBD2 (7 bases). Trimming removed 0 bases from V and 7 bases from J, with 14 bases in between. Per the germline V gene, CDR1 is SGHRS and CDR2 is YFSETQ. CDR3 size: 15 residues. CDR3 in DNA: TGCGCCAGCAGCTTGGCCGGGGGGCAAAGGAATGAGCAGTTCTTC. Protein: CASSLAGGQRNEQFF.

This clone is a singleton in its sample. The chain has TRBV18 and TRBJ2-7; 8 bases are a match to TRBD1. The CDR3 has 15 amino acids. Unmatched junction bases numbered 3, after V lost 0 bases and J lost 2 bases. The V gene's germline CDR1 is KGHSH and CDR2 LQKENI. The DNA of the CDR3 is TGTGCCAGCTCACCACCACGGACAGGGACCTACGAGCAGTACTTC. Translation gives CASSPPRTGTYEQYF.

This chain connects TRBV13 to TRBJ2-1; 16 nucleotides match TRBD2. The V gene end was trimmed by 5 bases and the J gene end by 8 bases; junction bases not matched to a gene: 6. Germline V gives CDR1 PRHDT, CDR2 FYEKMQ (reference sequence). The CDR3 consists of 16 residues. In DNA, the CDR3 is TGTGCCAGCAGCGTGGGACTAGCGGGGGGGATGTATGAGCAGTTCTTC. Its translation is CASSVGLAGGMYEQFF.

V gene TRBV10-3 combines with J gene TRBJ2-1; TRBD1 might be the D (6 bases). There are 15 residues in the CDR3. Trimming cost V 4 bases and J 0 bases, with 10 bases left between them. The germline V gene encodes CDR1 ENHRY and CDR2 SYGVKD. CDR3 sequence: CAISGTVPSYNEQFF. Written as DNA, the CDR3 is TGTGCCATCAGTGGGACAGTTCCCTCCTACAATGAGCAGTTCTTC.

As DNA, the CDR3 is TGTGCCAGCAGCGTAGGGACAGGGGCTTTGAAGCAGTTCTTC. Protein: CASSVGTGALKQFF. The rearrangement joins TRBV9 to TRBJ2-1, with TRBD1 identical over 9 bases. Germline CDR1 reads SGDLS; CDR2 reads YYNGEE. Unmatched junction bases numbered 6, after V lost 0 bases and J lost 11 bases. The CDR3 extends over 14 amino acids.

This chain links TRBV6-2 or TRBV6-3 with TRBJ2-7, with D possibly TRBD1 on 6 matching bases. Germline CDR1 MNHEY, CDR2 SVGEGT. Trimming stripped 3 bases from V and 0 bases from J, with 9 bases between. The CDR3 totals 14 residues. In DNA, the CDR3 is TGTGCCAGCAGTTATCAGGGGCTCTCCTACGAGCAGTACTTC. It encodes CASSYQGLSYEQYF.

The chain joins TRBV19 to TRBJ2-1, with 10 bases identical to TRBD2. This CDR3 has 15 amino acids. Trimming at V came to 9 bases and at J to 0 bases, leaving 5 bases not matched to a gene. Germline V gene lookup returns CDR1 LNHDA and CDR2 SQIVND (reference sequence). The chain's CDR3 is CASRAGGSSYNEQFF. The CDR3, as DNA: TGTGCCAGCAGAGCGGGGGGGAGCTCCTACAATGAGCAGTTCTTC.

This clone was picked up one time. The rearrangement uses TRBV5-1 and TRBJ2-6, with TRBD1 matching over 10 bases. CDR1 and CDR2 (germline): SGHRS, YFSETQ. V was pared by 4 bases and J by 0 bases, with 4 bases of the junction left unmatched. This CDR3 is built from 17 residues. The CDR3 DNA sequence: TGCGCCAGCAGCGCCCGGGACAGGGGCTCTGGGGCCAACGTCCTGACTTTC. Translating gives CASSARDRGSGANVLTF.

The chain employs TRBV2 and TRBJ1-3, with D maybe TRBD1 (5 bases). The CDR3 has 13 residues. V was pared by 10 bases and J by 4 bases, with 14 bases between. Germline CDR1 is SNHLY and CDR2 is FYNNEI. The CDR3 protein is CATSGVVGNTIYF. The CDR3 region has the DNA TGTGCCACATCGGGGGTGGTGGGAAACACCATATATTTT.

The V call is TRBV6-2 or TRBV6-3, the J call TRBJ1-5; D is perhaps TRBD1 (5 bases). The length of the CDR3 is 16 residues. The germline V and J ends were trimmed by 5 bases and 4 bases, with 18 bases remaining between them. Germline-derived CDR1 and CDR2 are MNHEY and SVGEGT. The CDR3 is CASSQRGGVRNQPQHF. The CDR3, as DNA: TGTGCCAGCAGTCAAAGAGGAGGGGTGAGGAATCAGCCCCAGCATTTT.